This is a list of T cell receptor beta chains from one sample in a study of T cell responses to AZD1222 COVID-19 vaccine. Sequencing used immunoSEQ multiplex PCR; TCRdb keeps in-frame clones, though not all of them. The data contain about 180,000 clones, approximately 94% of them singletons. The material was peripheral blood, obtained 28 days after the second AZD1222 dose. These receptor sequences come from an adult who received the AZD1222 COVID-19 vaccine. The CDR3 runs from the conserved cysteine through the conserved F or W. The order of the fields is J gene, clone size, V gene, D gene, CDR3 DNA, CDR3 protein. The D gene is left open where the match is weak. A row's size may be missing; if present it is once, few, many or a size class.

J: TRBJ2-1
size: .
V: TRBV3-1/TRBV3-2
D: .
DNA: TGTGCCAGCAGCCAAGATGTAGAAGTCTACAATGAGCAGTTCTTC
CDR3: CASSQDVEVYNEQFF

J: TRBJ2-1
size: .
V: TRBV12-3/TRBV12-4
D: .
DNA: TGTGCCAGCAGTTCTAGCTTGAATGAGCAGTTCTTC
CDR3: CASSSSLNEQFF

J: TRBJ1-1
size: .
V: TRBV7-9
D: .
DNA: TGTGCCAGCAGCTTACGCAATCAGTTCGGCAACACTGAAGCTTTCTTT
CDR3: CASSLRNQFGNTEAFF

J: TRBJ1-1
size: once
V: TRBV6-6
D: TRBD1
DNA: TGTGCCAGCAGTGCAGGGGGCACTGAAGCTTTCTTT
CDR3: CASSAGGTEAFF

J: TRBJ2-7
size: .
V: TRBV30
D: .
DNA: TGTGCCTGGAGTGTAGGCGGCTACTACGAGCAGTACTTC
CDR3: CAWSVGGYYEQYF

J: TRBJ2-3
size: few
V: TRBV15
D: TRBD2
DNA: TGTGCCACCAGCAGAGGTACAATTGGGCGGGAGGGCCAAGATACGCAGTATTTT
CDR3: CATSRGTIGREGQDTQYF

J: TRBJ2-1
size: .
V: TRBV10-1
D: .
DNA: TGCGCCAGCAGTGAGAATTACAATGAGCAGTTCTTC
CDR3: CASSENYNEQFF

J: TRBJ2-6
size: .
V: TRBV5-8
D: TRBD1
DNA: TGTGCCAGCAGCTTGGCGGGGACAGCTGGGGCCAACGTCCTGACTTTC
CDR3: CASSLAGTAGANVLTF

J: TRBJ2-2
size: .
V: TRBV4-3
D: .
DNA: TGCGCCAGCAGCCAGTCCGGACAGAACACCGGGGAGCTGTTTTTT
CDR3: CASSQSGQNTGELFF

J: TRBJ2-7
size: once
V: TRBV27
D: TRBD2
DNA: TGTGCCAGCAGTGGGGGGAGGGCCGGCTCGGTCTACGAGCAGTACTTC
CDR3: CASSGGRAGSVYEQYF

J: TRBJ2-3
size: .
V: TRBV6-1
D: TRBD2
DNA: TGTGCCAGCAGTGAAACGACTAGCGGAGGGACAGATACGCAGTATTTT
CDR3: CASSETTSGGTDTQYF

J: TRBJ2-3
size: .
V: TRBV11-3
D: .
DNA: TGTGCCAGCAGCCTCACAGATACGCAGTATTTT
CDR3: CASSLTDTQYF

J: TRBJ2-1
size: .
V: TRBV9
D: TRBD2
DNA: TGTGCCAGCAGCCACCGGCAGGGAGGGACCGAGCAGTTCTTC
CDR3: CASSHRQGGTEQFF

J: TRBJ2-7
size: .
V: TRBV28
D: TRBD2
DNA: TGTGCCAGCAGGAGCGGGAGCTACGAGCAGTACTTC
CDR3: CASRSGSYEQYF

J: TRBJ2-3
size: .
V: TRBV7-7
D: .
DNA: TGTGCCAGCAGCTTAGGCTATACGGATACGCAGTATTTT
CDR3: CASSLGYTDTQYF

J: TRBJ2-2
size: .
V: TRBV19
D: .
DNA: TGTGCCAGTAGTATCTCCCGATGGGGCCGAGGCGGGGAGCTGTTTTTT
CDR3: CASSISRWGRGGELFF

J: TRBJ2-7
size: once
V: TRBV5-5
D: .
DNA: TGTGCCAGCAGCCTCGGGACAACGACTTCCTACGAGCAGTACTTC
CDR3: CASSLGTTTSYEQYF

J: TRBJ2-5
size: .
V: TRBV5-1
D: .
DNA: TGCGCCAGCAGCTTGAACAGGGCGGTGAAAGAGACCCAGTACTTC
CDR3: CASSLNRAVKETQYF

J: TRBJ2-5
size: .
V: TRBV11-2
D: .
DNA: TGTGCCAGCAGCTCACTAGAGGGCCGGCAAGAGACCCAGTACTTC
CDR3: CASSSLEGRQETQYF

J: TRBJ2-7
size: .
V: TRBV27
D: .
DNA: TGTGCCAGCACCTCCTTTCACCGGGACATGAGCGAGCAGTACTTC
CDR3: CASTSFHRDMSEQYF

J: TRBJ1-1
size: .
V: TRBV28
D: .
DNA: TGTGCCAGCAGTTCCTACCGACAGGAATTGGCTTGGGCGAACACTGAAGCTTTCTTT
CDR3: CASSSYRQELAWANTEAFF

J: TRBJ1-2
size: .
V: TRBV21-1
D: .
DNA: TGCCTCGAACCTACATGGAGGGGTGGTTGGTATGGCTACACCTTC
CDR3: CLEPTWRGGWYGYTF

J: TRBJ1-2
size: .
V: TRBV19
D: .
DNA: TGTGCCAGTAGTCCTGACAGCTACTATGGCTACACCTTC
CDR3: CASSPDSYYGYTF

J: TRBJ1-5
size: once
V: TRBV27
D: .
DNA: TGTGCCAGCGGCTATCAGGGCTACGATCAGCCCCAGCATTTT
CDR3: CASGYQGYDQPQHF

J: TRBJ2-7
size: .
V: TRBV13
D: .
DNA: TGTGCCAGCAGCTCTTTTTCAGAGCTTTTTGGTGACGAGCAGTACTTC
CDR3: CASSSFSELFGDEQYF

J: TRBJ2-7
size: .
V: TRBV27
D: TRBD2
DNA: TGTGCCAGCAGTTTATCAGCGGGAGGCTACGAGCAGTACTTC
CDR3: CASSLSAGGYEQYF

J: TRBJ2-3
size: .
V: TRBV2
D: .
DNA: TGTGCCAGCAGTGATACGCAGTATTTT
CDR3: CASSDTQYF

J: TRBJ2-2
size: .
V: TRBV11-3
D: .
DNA: TGTGCCAGCAGCTTAGAGAGTAATACCGGGGAGCTGTTTTTT
CDR3: CASSLESNTGELFF

J: TRBJ1-6
size: medium-sized
V: TRBV7-9
D: .
DNA: TGTGCCAGCAGCTTAAAGGGCAACCCCCTCCACTTT
CDR3: CASSLKGNPLHF

J: TRBJ2-3
size: .
V: TRBV3-1/TRBV3-2
D: TRBD2
DNA: TGTGCCAGCAGACGTGCCGGGACTAGCGGGACCACAGATACGCAGTATTTT
CDR3: CASRRAGTSGTTDTQYF

J: TRBJ1-5
size: .
V: TRBV2
D: .
DNA: TGTGCCAGCAGACCAAGGACGGGGAATCAGCCCCAGCATTTT
CDR3: CASRPRTGNQPQHF

J: TRBJ1-1
size: once
V: TRBV19
D: .
DNA: TGTGCCAGTAGTATGTCGGTGCGACCGGGGGCCACTGAAGCTTTCTTT
CDR3: CASSMSVRPGATEAFF

J: TRBJ2-1
size: .
V: TRBV11-2
D: .
DNA: TGTGCCAGCAGCTCCATTACAGGGTCTAACAATGAGCAGTTCTTC
CDR3: CASSSITGSNNEQFF

J: TRBJ1-1
size: .
V: TRBV4-1
D: TRBD1
DNA: TGCGCCAGCAGCCAAGTCGGGACAGGGGTAACTGAAGCTTTCTTT
CDR3: CASSQVGTGVTEAFF

J: TRBJ1-1
size: .
V: TRBV9
D: TRBD1
DNA: TGTGCCAGCAGCTCCCGGACAGGGGTCGGTCAGGACACTGAAGCTTTCTTT
CDR3: CASSSRTGVGQDTEAFF

J: TRBJ1-6
size: .
V: TRBV27
D: .
DNA: TGTGCCAGCAGTTTAGTAGGGATTAGCTCCTATAATTCACCCCTCCACTTT
CDR3: CASSLVGISSYNSPLHF

J: TRBJ2-5
size: .
V: TRBV4-1
D: TRBD1
DNA: TGCGCCAGCAGCCTGGGACAGGGTCAAGAGACCCAGTACTTC
CDR3: CASSLGQGQETQYF

J: TRBJ1-5
size: .
V: TRBV28
D: .
DNA: TGTGCCAGCAGTTTCGCCCTAGACCCCCATCAGACCCAGCATTTT
CDR3: CASSFALDPHQTQHF

J: TRBJ2-2
size: .
V: TRBV9
D: .
DNA: TGTGCCAGTAGCGTCAGACAGGCCTCGAACACCGGGGAGCTGTTTTTT
CDR3: CASSVRQASNTGELFF

J: TRBJ1-1
size: .
V: TRBV10-3
D: TRBD1
DNA: TGTGCCATATGGGACAGTTTCATGAACACTGAAGCTTTCTTT
CDR3: CAIWDSFMNTEAFF

J: TRBJ1-1
size: .
V: TRBV5-1
D: .
DNA: TGCGCCAGCAGCTTTACCAGCATGAACACTGAAGCTTTCTTT
CDR3: CASSFTSMNTEAFF

J: TRBJ1-2
size: .
V: TRBV15
D: .
DNA: TGTGCCACCAGCAGAGGTACCGGGACAAGAGAAACTCATGGCTACACCTTC
CDR3: CATSRGTGTRETHGYTF

J: TRBJ2-3
size: .
V: TRBV3-1/TRBV3-2
D: .
DNA: TGTGCCAGCAGCCAAATTGTTGGCAGGCCCCGAGCAGATACGCAGTATTTT
CDR3: CASSQIVGRPRADTQYF

J: TRBJ1-1
size: .
V: TRBV7-6
D: .
DNA: TGTGCCAGCAGCTTAGTGTCAGAGAACACTGAAGCTTTCTTT
CDR3: CASSLVSENTEAFF

J: TRBJ1-5
size: .
V: TRBV6-1
D: .
DNA: TGTGCCAGCAGTGAAGATCGGAGTAGCAATCAGCCCCAGCATTTT
CDR3: CASSEDRSSNQPQHF

J: TRBJ1-2
size: .
V: TRBV6-1
D: TRBD1
DNA: TGTGCCAGCAGTGAAGGGGACAGGGCATATGGCTACACCTTC
CDR3: CASSEGDRAYGYTF

J: TRBJ2-2
size: .
V: TRBV2
D: TRBD1
DNA: TGTGCCAGCAGTTATGTTAAGGGACAGGGAGGTTCCGGGGAGCTGTTTTTT
CDR3: CASSYVKGQGGSGELFF

J: TRBJ2-1
size: .
V: TRBV28
D: .
DNA: TGTGCCAGCAGTCCCTGGGCAGAGAACAATGAGCAGTTCTTC
CDR3: CASSPWAENNEQFF

J: TRBJ2-7
size: .
V: TRBV20-1
D: .
DNA: TGCAGTGCTAGTGACGTGGAGGGGGGCGGCGAGCAGTACTTC
CDR3: CSASDVEGGGEQYF

J: TRBJ2-7
size: .
V: TRBV6-6
D: .
DNA: TGTGCCAGCAGGATGAAATTAGTGGTCGCAGGCTACGAGCAGTACTTC
CDR3: CASRMKLVVAGYEQYF

J: TRBJ1-1
size: .
V: TRBV10-3
D: .
DNA: TGTGCCATCAGTGAGACAGTAGGAACCAACACTGAAGCTTTCTTT
CDR3: CAISETVGTNTEAFF

J: TRBJ2-2
size: .
V: TRBV19
D: TRBD1
DNA: TGTGCCAGTAGTACCGGACAGGGGAACACCGGGGAGCTGTTTTTT
CDR3: CASSTGQGNTGELFF

J: TRBJ2-7
size: .
V: TRBV27
D: .
DNA: TGTGCCAGCAGTTTATACTGGGAGCACTACGAGCAGTACTTC
CDR3: CASSLYWEHYEQYF

J: TRBJ2-3
size: .
V: TRBV7-7
D: .
DNA: TGTGCTAGCAGTCAGGGCACCGATCTTGCCCGAGATACGCAGTATTTT
CDR3: CASSQGTDLARDTQYF

J: TRBJ2-3
size: .
V: TRBV5-6
D: .
DNA: TGTGCCAGCAGCGGCCTGGGGGCGGATACGCAGTATTTT
CDR3: CASSGLGADTQYF

J: TRBJ1-6
size: once
V: TRBV6-1
D: TRBD1
DNA: TGTGCCAGCAGTGAAACAGAGGACAGGGTGTCACCCCTCCACTTT
CDR3: CASSETEDRVSPLHF

J: TRBJ2-7
size: .
V: TRBV7-8
D: TRBD1
DNA: TGTGCCAGCAGCTTGACCGTTCACCAGGGGGCAGGGGAGCAGTACTTC
CDR3: CASSLTVHQGAGEQYF

J: TRBJ1-3
size: .
V: TRBV30
D: .
DNA: TGTGCCCATTCCGGGGGCTTAGGAGGAAACACCATATATTTT
CDR3: CAHSGGLGGNTIYF